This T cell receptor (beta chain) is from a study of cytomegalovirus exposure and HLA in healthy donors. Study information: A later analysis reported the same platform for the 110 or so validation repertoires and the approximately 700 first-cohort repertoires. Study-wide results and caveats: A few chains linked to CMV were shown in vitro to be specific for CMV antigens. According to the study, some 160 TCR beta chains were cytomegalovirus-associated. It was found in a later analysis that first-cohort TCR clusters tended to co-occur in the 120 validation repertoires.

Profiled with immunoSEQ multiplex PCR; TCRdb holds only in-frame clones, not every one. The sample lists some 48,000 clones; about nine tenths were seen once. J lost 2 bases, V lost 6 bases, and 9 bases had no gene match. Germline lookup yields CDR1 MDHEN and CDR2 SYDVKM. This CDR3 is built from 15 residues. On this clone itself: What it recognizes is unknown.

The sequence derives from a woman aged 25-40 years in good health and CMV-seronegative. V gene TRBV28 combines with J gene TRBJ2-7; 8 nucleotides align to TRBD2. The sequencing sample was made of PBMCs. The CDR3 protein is CASRPTAGVAYEQYF. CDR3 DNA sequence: TGTGCCAGCAGGCCGACAGCGGGAGTTGCCTACGAGCAGTACTTC.